The 18 T cell receptor beta chains in this list originate from one sample, sequenced in a study of blood T cell repertoires in COVID-19. TCRdb's copy holds only in-frame clones and misses some; the assay was immunoSEQ multiplex PCR. The data contain about 170,000 clones, 70% to 80% of them singletons. The sample was PBMCs or T cells enriched from blood (not recorded which). Every receptor here comes from a woman aged 70 to 79 in a cohort exposed to, infected with or recovered from COVID-19 (not recorded which).

This rearrangement joins TRBV5-1 to TRBJ2-1; D may be TRBD2 (5 bases). Germline CDR1 is SGHRS and CDR2 is YFSETQ. The CDR3 sequence is 14 residues long. Trimming removed 4 bases at V and 4 bases at J, with 12 bases between. The CDR3 DNA reads TGCGCCAGCAGCATTAGCGTAGGGTACAATGAGCAGTTCTTC. Amino acid sequence: CASSISVGYNEQFF. Supplemented by reference TRBV5-1 and TRBJ2-1, the full variable domain reads KAGVTQTPRYLIKTRGQQVTLSCSPISGHRSVSWYQQTPGQGLQFLFEYFSETQRNKGNFPGRFSGRQFSNSRSEMNVSTLELGDSALYLCASSISVGYNEQFFGPGTRLTVL.

The rearrangement links TRBV28 to TRBJ2-7; 8 nucleotides align to TRBD1. V was pared by 8 bases and J by 2 bases, with 14 bases of the junction left unmatched. Germline V gene sequence: CDR1 MDHEN, CDR2 SYDVKM. The CDR3 covers 16 residues. The CDR3: CASRKGLGQDTYEQYF. DNA of the CDR3: TGTGCCAGCCGCAAGGGTTTGGGACAGGACACCTACGAGCAGTACTTC.

CDR3 sequence (DNA): TGTGCCATCAGTGAGTCTGGCGGCTACGAGCAGTACTTC. Amino acid sequence: CAISESGGYEQYF. This chain connects TRBV10-3 to TRBJ2-7; D unresolved. The germline CDR1 and CDR2 sequences are ENHRY and SYGVKD. Trimming cost V 0 bases and J 3 bases, with 6 bases left between them. The length of the CDR3 is 13 residues.

The chain links TRBV19 to TRBJ2-1, with D unclear. The V end lost 2 bases, the J end lost 4 bases, and 9 bases lay between the germline ends. Looked up from germline, CDR1 is LNHDA and CDR2 is SQIVND (reference sequence). The CDR3 is 14 residues long. The CDR3 DNA is TGTGCCAGTAGTATACCCCCCTCTTACAATGAGCAGTTCTTC. Translation gives CASSIPPSYNEQFF.

The CDR3 loop reads CASRVRGTGGDEQYF. The CDR3 region has the DNA TGTGCCAGCAGGGTCCGGGGGACAGGGGGCGACGAGCAGTACTTC. The chain carries TRBV28 and TRBJ2-7; 12 nucleotides match TRBD1. The CDR3 extends over 15 amino acids. V lost 6 bases and J lost 5; bases outside the gene matches: 8. The germline V gene has CDR1 MDHEN and CDR2 SYDVKM. Looking up the rest from reference TRBV28 and TRBJ2-7 gives the full variable domain: DVKVTQSSRYLVKRTGEKVFLECVQDMDHENMFWYRQDPGLGLRLIYFSYDVKMKEKGDIPEGYSVSREKKERFSLILESASTNQTSMYLCASRVRGTGGDEQYFGPGTRLTVT.

The rearrangement joins TRBV6-5 to TRBJ1-5, with D unclear. The germline V and J ends were trimmed by 7 bases and 3 bases, with 13 bases remaining between them. Per germline, CDR1 MNHEY and CDR2 SVGAGI. The CDR3 is 14 amino acids. The CDR3 nucleotides read TGTGCCAGCACTCGGACGGAGGCCAATCAGCCCCAGCATTTT. Translation gives CASTRTEANQPQHF.

The CDR3 DNA sequence: TGTGCCAGCTCACCCCTCGCAGGGGGTAACGGGGAGCTGTTTTTT. Amino acids: CASSPLAGGNGELFF. V is TRBV18 and J is TRBJ2-2, with TRBD1 identical over 7 bases. The junction had 8 bases not matched to a gene; V was cut back by 3 bases and J by 7 bases. Germline loops: CDR1 KGHSH, CDR2 LQKENI. There are 15 residues in the CDR3. Full variable domain (outside the CDR3, taken from reference TRBV18 and TRBJ2-2): NAGVMQNPRHLVRRRGQEARLRCSPMKGHSHVYWYRQLPEEGLKFMVYLQKENIIDESGMPKERFSAEFPKEGPSILRIQQVVRGDSAAYFCASSPLAGGNGELFFGEGSRLTVL.

The gene calls are TRBV4-1 and TRBJ1-2; D is unclear. The CDR3 has 14 residues. Germline CDR1 and CDR2: MGHRA and YSYEKL. V was pared by 1 base and J by 1 base, with 7 bases between. CDR3 amino acids: CASSQGAFNYGYTF. Here the CDR3 DNA reads TGCGCCAGCAGCCAAGGCGCATTTAACTATGGCTACACCTTC.

The V gene is TRBV6-1, the J gene TRBJ1-5; TRBD1 aligns across 11 bases. The CDR3 loop spans 15 amino acids. Trimming removed 0 bases from V and 6 bases from J; junction bases left unmatched: 1. From germline, CDR1 is MNHNS and CDR2 SASEGT. The CDR3 here is CASSEAGTGGQPQHF. DNA of the CDR3: TGTGCCAGCAGTGAAGCAGGGACAGGGGGTCAGCCCCAGCATTTT.

This clone was detected once. The CDR3 nucleotides are TGTGCCAGCGCTAGCGGGAGAGGAGAGACCCAGTACTTC. It is translated as CASASGRGETQYF. V and J are TRBV6-6 and TRBJ2-5; 10 bases match TRBD2. The CDR3 length is 13 residues. The germline V gene encodes CDR1 MNHNY and CDR2 SVGAGI (reference sequence). The J segment lost 4 bases and the V segment lost 8 bases, leaving 4 bases of the junction unmatched.

This chain joins TRBV7-2 and TRBJ1-5; TRBD1 aligns across 7 bases. The CDR3 has 16 residues. CDR1 is SGHTA and CDR2 is FQGNSA in the germline V gene. V lost 5 bases, J lost 2 bases, and 9 bases stayed unmatched. As DNA, the CDR3 is TGTGCCAGCAGCCCTGGACAGGACGCCGGCAATCAGCCCCAGCATTTT. Translated: CASSPGQDAGNQPQHF.

V is TRBV24-1 and J is TRBJ2-6; TRBD1 matches 7 bases. V lost 4 bases and J lost 1; bases outside the gene matches: 9. CDR1 is KGHDR, CDR2 SFDVKD, per germline. The CDR3 length is 18 residues. CDR3 in amino acids: CATSDRQGLTSGANVLTF. As DNA, the CDR3 is TGTGCCACCAGTGACCGACAGGGTCTAACGTCTGGGGCCAACGTCCTGACTTTC.

This clone was recorded only once. V gene TRBV7-2 combines with J gene TRBJ2-1, with 15 positions matching TRBD2. J lost 0 bases, V lost 3 bases, and 3 bases had no gene match. The CDR3 spans 18 residues. Germline values: CDR1 SGHTA, CDR2 FQGNSA. The CDR3 nucleotides are TGTGCCAGCAGCTTCGGACTAGCGGGAGGGGGCTCCTACAATGAGCAGTTCTTC. Its translation: CASSFGLAGGGSYNEQFF.

This clone was detected only a few times. V is TRBV7-8 and J is TRBJ2-5; D is undetermined. V was shortened by 3 bases and J by 4 bases, with 12 bases between the two germline ends. From germline, CDR1 is SGHVS and CDR2 FQNEAQ. The CDR3 covers 14 residues. The CDR3 nucleotides are TGTGCCAGCAGCTTGGAGAGAAGTCGAGAGACCCAGTACTTC. It is translated as CASSLERSRETQYF.

The chain couples TRBV2 to TRBJ2-2, with TRBD2 matching over 7 bases. This CDR3 is built from 14 residues. Trimming cost V 4 bases and J 6 bases; bases outside gene matches: 5. In germline, CDR1 is SNHLY, CDR2 FYNNEI. The CDR3: CASSGGLISGELFF. CDR3 coding DNA: TGTGCCAGCAGTGGGGGACTAATATCCGGGGAGCTGTTTTTT.

The chain joins TRBV7-2 to TRBJ1-2; no firm D call. There are 15 residues in the CDR3. Looked up from germline, CDR1 is SGHTA and CDR2 is FQGNSA. Deletions cut 4 bases from V and 0 bases from J, with 12 bases between. CDR3 residues: CASSYQVASNYGYTF. The DNA of the CDR3 is TGTGCCAGCAGCTACCAGGTCGCGTCTAACTATGGCTACACCTTC.

The chain uses TRBV11-2 and TRBJ2-7, with 7 bases matching TRBD2. Trimming took 5 bases from V and 6 from J; bases not matched to a gene: 10. CDR1 is SGHAT and CDR2 is FQNNGV in the germline V gene. The CDR3 totals 14 residues. CDR3 residues: CASSAGVGLGEQYF. DNA of the CDR3: TGTGCCAGCAGCGCGGGGGTCGGGCTCGGCGAGCAGTACTTC.

The CDR3 spells CASRNGGTNTEAFF. The CDR3 nucleotides are TGTGCCAGCCGTAATGGGGGGACGAACACTGAAGCTTTCTTT. This chain uses TRBV28 with TRBJ1-1, with a tentative D call TRBD1 (5 bases). Germline values: CDR1 MDHEN, CDR2 SYDVKM. Trimming removed 8 bases at V and 1 base at J, with 14 bases between. The CDR3 contains 14 residues.